This T cell receptor (beta chain) was captured by sequencing in a study of blood T cell repertoires in COVID-19. In the original workflow: Using reference gene primer amplification, nucleated cell counts were estimated. The table came from immunoSEQ multiplex PCR; TCRdb's copy has only in-frame clones and leaves some out. V, J and clone size were drawn from that table, and D and trimming were deduced from the DNA. The repertoire holds 110,000 or so clones, roughly 85% seen once, with about 13% in the top ten. The trim removed 4 bases at V and 0 bases at J, leaving 9 bases unmatched. Germline CDR1 GTSNPN, CDR2 SVGIG (reference sequence). CDR3 size: 17 residues.

The gene calls are TRBV30 and TRBJ1-6, with TRBD1 identical over 7 bases. This TCR was recovered from a human donor in a cohort sampled during active COVID-19. Sequenced input: peripheral blood. CDR3 amino acids: CAWTGDSPSSYNSPLHF. Here the CDR3 DNA reads TGTGCCTGGACCGGGGACAGCCCGAGCTCCTATAATTCACCCCTCCACTTT.